This entry lists 9 T cell receptor beta chains sequenced from one sample in a study of regulatory T cells in long-lasting Graves disease. Both iRepertoire HTBI primers and Arm-PCR of CDR3 regions were used to build the TCR beta libraries. TCRdb independently ran MiXCR on the multiplex PCR reads; one entry per CDR3 protein. The sample yields almost 450,000 distinct CDR3 sequences, about 17% seen once. Time point denoted: newly diagnosed GD, antithyroid drugs for less than 3 months. Scientists built the TCR library using RNA that was extracted from PBMCs. Another study also made use of these data, one on T cells in Graves' hyperthyroidism and ophthalmopathy.

The specimen was peripheral blood mononuclear cells (PBMCs), collected at new diagnosis, from a patient treated with antithyroid drugs. These receptors were obtained from a woman younger than 45 with Graves disease.

There are many counts of this clonotype. The chain carries TRBV11-2 and TRBJ1-5, with unresolved D. Trimming left V 5 bases short and J 0 bases short, with 8 bases between. The germline V gene has CDR1 SGHAT and CDR2 FQNNGV. The CDR3 has 14 residues. CDR3 sequence reads: CASSLTPSNQPQHF. The CDR3 DNA reads as TGTGCCAGCAGCCTTACACCTAGCAATCAGCCCCAGCATTTT.

J is TRBJ1-1 and V is TRBV9, with 7 bases identical to TRBD1. The germline gives CDR1 SGDLS, CDR2 YYNGEE. The V segment lost 3 bases and the J segment 4 bases; nucleotides outside the gene matches: 12. This CDR3 region has 16 residues. The CDR3 here is CASSDSGTAYGTEAFF. The CDR3 nucleotides read TGTGCCAGCAGCGATTCCGGGACAGCTTACGGCACTGAAGCTTTCTTT.

The V call is TRBV29-1, the J call TRBJ1-4, with TRBD1 as a possible D gene (6 bases). Trimming pared 1 base from V and 6 bases from J, leaving 6 bases between. The CDR3 spans 12 residues. Germline-derived CDR1 and CDR2 are SQVTM and ANQGSEA. In DNA form, the CDR3 reads TGCAGCGTTGAAGGACAGGATGAAAAACTGTTTTTT. Protein: CSVEGQDEKLFF.

At least ten counts were recorded for this clonotype. CDR3: CAIRDLGTGSSYEQYF. The CDR3 DNA sequence: TGTGCCATCAGAGACCTCGGGACAGGGTCATCCTACGAGCAGTACTTC. J is TRBJ2-7 and V is TRBV10-3; 9 positions match TRBD1. The CDR3 contains 16 residues. Germline CDR1 and CDR2: ENHRY and SYGVKD. The trim removed 6 bases at V and 1 base at J, leaving 10 bases unmatched.

This rearrangement joins TRBV20-1 to TRBJ2-5, with 11 bases fitting TRBD2. Per germline, CDR1 DFQATT and CDR2 SNEGSKA (reference sequence). With V trimmed by 4 bases and J by 5 bases, 18 bases remained unmatched. The CDR3 runs to 18 residues. The CDR3 nucleotides read TGCAGTGCTAAGACGGGGACTAGCGGCAAAATCATGGGGGAGACCCAGTACTTC. As protein: CSAKTGTSGKIMGETQYF.

This chain links TRBV30 with TRBJ2-7; unclear D gene. Germline values: CDR1 GTSNPN, CDR2 SVGIG (reference sequence). This CDR3 comprises 14 residues. The CDR3 DNA follows: TGTGCTTTGCTAATCCCTACGTTCTCCTACGAGCAGTACTTC. It is translated as CALLIPTFSYEQYF.

The sample holds many counts of this clonotype. Here the CDR3 reads CASTLIIPAEPTNRDTEAFF. In nucleotides, the CDR3 is TGTGCCAGCACCCTGATAATACCGGCGGAACCTACAAATCGGGACACTGAAGCTTTCTTT. The chain joins TRBV12-3 or TRBV12-4 to TRBJ1-1; D is undetermined. This CDR3 comprises 20 residues. V lost 7 bases to trimming and J lost 3 bases, with 33 bases between them.

This clonotype was recorded many times. This rearrangement joins TRBV29-1 to TRBJ1-1; D remains unclear. The CDR3 covers 11 residues. Trimming cost V 4 bases and J 4 bases, with 7 bases left between them. Germline CDR1 reads SQVTM; CDR2 reads ANQGSEA. CDR3 in DNA: TGCAGCGTTGGACGGAGCACTGAAGCTTTCTTT. This translates into CSVGRSTEAFF. The whole variable domain, remainder taken from reference TRBV29-1 and TRBJ1-1, is SAVISQKPSRDICQRGTSLTIQCQVDSQVTMMFWYRQQPGQSLTLIATANQGSEATYESGFVIDKFPISRPNLTFSTLTVSNMSPEDSSIYLCSVGRSTEAFFGQGTRLTVV.

The table lists this clonotype with a few counts. The J gene is TRBJ2-7, the V gene TRBV29-1; D gene unclear. The CDR3 spans 13 residues. Germline assignment: CDR1 SQVTM and CDR2 ANQGSEA. V dropped 4 bases and J dropped 1 base, with 11 bases sitting between them. As DNA, the CDR3 is TGCAGCGTTGTTTCGTCACAGTCCTACGAGCAGTACTTC. This gives the protein CSVVSSQSYEQYF.